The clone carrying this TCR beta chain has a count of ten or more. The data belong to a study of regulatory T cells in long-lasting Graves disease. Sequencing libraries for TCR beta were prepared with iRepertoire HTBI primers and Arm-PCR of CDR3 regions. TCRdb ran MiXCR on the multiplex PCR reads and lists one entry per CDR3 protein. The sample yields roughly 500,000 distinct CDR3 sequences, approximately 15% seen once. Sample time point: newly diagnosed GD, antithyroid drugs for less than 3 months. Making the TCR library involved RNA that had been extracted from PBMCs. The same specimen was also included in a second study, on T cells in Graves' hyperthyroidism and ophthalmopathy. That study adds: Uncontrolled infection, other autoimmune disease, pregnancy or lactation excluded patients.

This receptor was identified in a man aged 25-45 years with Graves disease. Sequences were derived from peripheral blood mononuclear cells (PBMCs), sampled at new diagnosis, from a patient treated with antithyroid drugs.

The CDR3: CASSLAPRQGSTYNEQFF. The DNA for the CDR3 is TGTGCCAGCAGTTTGGCCCCCCGACAGGGTTCAACCTACAATGAGCAGTTCTTC. V gene TRBV28 combines with J gene TRBJ2-1, with TRBD1 matching 7 bases. The CDR3 length is 18 residues. V trimming: 3 bases; J trimming: 2 bases; junction bases outside the gene matches: 13. Germline values: CDR1 MDHEN, CDR2 SYDVKM.